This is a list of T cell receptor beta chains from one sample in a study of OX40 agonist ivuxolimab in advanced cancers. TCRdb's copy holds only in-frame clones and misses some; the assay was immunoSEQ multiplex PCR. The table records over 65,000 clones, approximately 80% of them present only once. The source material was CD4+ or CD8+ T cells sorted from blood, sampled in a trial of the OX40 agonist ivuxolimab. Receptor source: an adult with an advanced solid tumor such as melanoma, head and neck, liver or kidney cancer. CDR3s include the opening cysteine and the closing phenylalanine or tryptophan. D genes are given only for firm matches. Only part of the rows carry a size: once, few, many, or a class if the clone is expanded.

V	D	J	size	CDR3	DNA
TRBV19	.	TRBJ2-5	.	CASSIGYREETQYF	TGTGCCAGTAGTATTGGGTACAGAGAAGAGACCCAGTACTTC
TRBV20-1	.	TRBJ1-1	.	CSASNTEAFF	TGCAGTGCTTCGAACACTGAAGCTTTCTTT
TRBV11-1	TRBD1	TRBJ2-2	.	CASSLTRTGGLFF	TGTGCCAGCAGCTTGACACGGACAGGGGGGCTGTTTTTT
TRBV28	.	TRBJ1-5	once	CASSRMGPRGNQPQHF	TGTGCCAGCAGTCGGATGGGTCCCCGCGGCAATCAGCCCCAGCATTTT
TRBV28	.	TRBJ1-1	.	CASSSMASPTNTEAFF	TGTGCCAGCAGTTCAATGGCATCCCCGACGAACACTGAAGCTTTCTTT
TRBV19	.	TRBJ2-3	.	CASSVAGSTTDTQYF	TGTGCCAGTAGTGTGGCCGGGTCAACCACAGATACGCAGTATTTT
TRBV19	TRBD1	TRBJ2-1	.	CASRPGDRGSYNEQFF	TGTGCCAGTAGGCCGGGAGACAGGGGCTCCTACAATGAGCAGTTCTTC
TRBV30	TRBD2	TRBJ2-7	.	CAWSHGGYEQYF	TGTGCCTGGAGCCACGGGGGGTACGAGCAGTACTTC
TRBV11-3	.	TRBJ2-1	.	CASSLSSNNEQFF	TGTGCCAGCAGCTTGTCTAGTAACAATGAGCAGTTCTTC
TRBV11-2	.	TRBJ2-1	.	CASSLERGNNEQFF	TGTGCCAGCAGCTTAGAAAGGGGCAACAATGAGCAGTTCTTC
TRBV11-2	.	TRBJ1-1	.	CASIGANLNTEAFF	TGTGCCAGCATCGGGGCCAACCTGAACACTGAAGCTTTCTTT
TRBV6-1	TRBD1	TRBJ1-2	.	CASRGTGGKYGYTF	TGTGCCAGCCGAGGGACAGGGGGCAAATATGGCTACACCTTC
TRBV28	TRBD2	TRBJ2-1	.	CASRPTSGGYYNEQFF	TGTGCCAGCAGACCAACTAGCGGGGGCTACTACAATGAGCAGTTCTTC
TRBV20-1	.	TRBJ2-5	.	CSGVGEETQYF	TGCAGTGGTGTAGGGGAAGAGACCCAGTACTTC
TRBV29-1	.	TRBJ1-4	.	CSVGGSGQAEKLFF	TGCAGCGTAGGGGGGTCGGGTCAAGCGGAAAAACTGTTTTTT
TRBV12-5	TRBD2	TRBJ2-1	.	CASGTGTSDYNEQFF	TGTGCTAGTGGCACTGGGACTAGCGACTACAATGAGCAGTTCTTC
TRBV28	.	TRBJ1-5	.	CASSTRWVSHQPQHF	TGTGCCAGCAGTACCCGGTGGGTATCCCATCAGCCCCAGCATTTT
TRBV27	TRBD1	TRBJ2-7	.	CASSPYRGPSYEQYF	TGTGCCAGCAGCCCCTACAGGGGGCCCTCCTACGAGCAGTACTTC
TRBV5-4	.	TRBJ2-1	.	CASSSGGVPSYNEQFF	TGTGCCAGCAGCTCCGGGGGAGTCCCATCCTACAATGAGCAGTTCTTC
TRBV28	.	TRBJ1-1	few	CASSPRNEAFF	TGTGCCAGCAGTCCCCGGAACGAAGCTTTCTTT
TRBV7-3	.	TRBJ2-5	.	CASSLGVLETQYF	TGTGCCAGCAGCTTAGGAGTTTTAGAGACCCAGTACTTC
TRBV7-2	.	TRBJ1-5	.	CASSLKVGGNQPQHF	TGTGCCAGCAGCCTAAAGGTGGGTGGCAATCAGCCCCAGCATTTT
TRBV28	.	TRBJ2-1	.	CASSLRPWAGYNEQFF	TGTGCCAGCAGTTTACGCCCGTGGGCAGGGTACAATGAGCAGTTCTTC
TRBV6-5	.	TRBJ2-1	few	CASSSDYPPYNEQFF	TGTGCCAGCAGTTCCGACTACCCTCCCTACAATGAGCAGTTCTTC
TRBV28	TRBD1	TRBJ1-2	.	CASSGGGNYGYTF	TGTGCCAGCTCAGGGGGCGGGAACTATGGCTACACCTTC
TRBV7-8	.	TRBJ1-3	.	CASSSRGLTDSGNTIYF	TGTGCCAGCAGCTCGCGGGGGCTTACGGACTCTGGAAACACCATATATTTT
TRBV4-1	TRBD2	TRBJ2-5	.	CASSPQGRLAGVQETQYF	TGCGCCAGCAGCCCTCAGGGTCGACTAGCGGGGGTCCAAGAGACCCAGTACTTC
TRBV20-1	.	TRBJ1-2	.	CSATSNYGYTF	TGCAGTGCTACATCTAACTATGGCTACACCTTC
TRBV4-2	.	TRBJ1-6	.	CASSSMPAGVTNSPLHF	TGTGCCAGCAGCTCAATGCCCGCAGGGGTCACCAATTCACCCCTCCACTTT
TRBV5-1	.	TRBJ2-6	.	CASSLAGSGANVLTF	TGCGCCAGCAGCTTGGCAGGGTCTGGGGCCAACGTCCTGACTTTC
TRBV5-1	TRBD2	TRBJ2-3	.	CASSLSGASGRSDTQYF	TGCGCCAGCAGCTTGTCAGGGGCTAGCGGGAGGTCAGATACGCAGTATTTT
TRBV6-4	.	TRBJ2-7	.	CASVRPAGTGYEQYF	TGTGCCAGCGTGAGGCCGGCGGGGACTGGCTACGAGCAGTACTTC
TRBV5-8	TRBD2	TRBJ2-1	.	CASTTLAGFEQFF	TGTGCCAGCACCACTTTAGCGGGATTTGAGCAGTTCTTC
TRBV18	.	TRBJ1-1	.	CASSTGQNTEAFF	TGTGCCAGCTCGACCGGGCAGAACACTGAAGCTTTCTTT
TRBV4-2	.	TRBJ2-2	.	CASSQRDGSNTGELFF	TGTGCCAGCAGCCAGAGGGACGGGTCGAACACCGGGGAGCTGTTTTTT
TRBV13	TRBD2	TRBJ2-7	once	CASSLIRGAGGSHEQYF	TGTGCCAGCAGCTTAATTAGGGGGGCGGGAGGTTCCCACGAGCAGTACTTC